A selection of T cell receptor beta chains follows, all from one sample in a study of response to subunit inactivated influenza vaccine. TCRdb re-analysed the RT-PCR reads in MiXCR, keeping a single row per CDR3 protein. The sample yields 500,000 to 700,000 distinct CDR3 sequences, under 25% seen once. The sample also formed part of further work on T cells expressing NK-cell markers.

The specimen was CD4+ T cells sorted from PBMCs, collected about 12 days after vaccination. These TCRs come from a man aged 50 or older who received an inactivated influenza vaccine. CDR3s include the opening cysteine and the closing phenylalanine or tryptophan. Each record gives: clone size, J gene, D gene, V gene, CDR3 protein, CDR3 DNA. The D gene is left open where the match is weak. Expanded clones get a size class; other rows say once, few or many, or leave the size out.

size: .; J: TRBJ1-1; D: .; V: TRBV27; CDR3: CASSFQGGHTEAFF; DNA: TGTGCCAGCAGTTTTCAGGGAGGGCACACTGAAGCTTTCTTT
size: few; J: TRBJ2-3; D: TRBD1; V: TRBV7-2; CDR3: CASSDRDRGSDTQYF; DNA: TGTGCCAGCAGCGACCGGGACAGGGGGTCAGATACGCAGTATTTT
size: .; J: TRBJ2-3; D: TRBD1; V: TRBV20-1; CDR3: CSAPGQGGTDTQYF; DNA: TGCAGTGCCCCGGGACAGGGAGGCACAGATACGCAGTATTTT
size: few; J: TRBJ2-1; D: .; V: TRBV10-3; CDR3: CAISRVYYNEQFF; DNA: TGTGCCATCAGTAGGGTATACTACAATGAGCAGTTCTTC
size: many; J: TRBJ2-7; D: .; V: TRBV3-1; CDR3: CASTPSYRATYEQYF; DNA: TGTGCCAGCACGCCTTCATACAGGGCCACCTACGAGCAGTACTTC
size: .; J: TRBJ2-1; D: .; V: TRBV5-6; CDR3: CASSLSGSLFYNEQFF; DNA: TGTGCCAGCAGCTTGAGCGGCAGCCTTTTCTACAATGAGCAGTTCTTC
size: few; J: TRBJ1-2; D: .; V: TRBV7-9; CDR3: CASSSAHYGYTF; DNA: TGTGCCAGCAGCTCCGCCCACTATGGCTACACCTTC
size: .; J: TRBJ1-1; D: TRBD1; V: TRBV28; CDR3: CASGTEGADRTRMGFF; DNA: TGTGCCAGCGGCACGGAGGGGGCCGACAGAACAAGAATGGGGTTCTTT
size: .; J: TRBJ2-2; D: .; V: TRBV12-3/TRBV12-4; CDR3: CASSGTSYTGELFF; DNA: TGTGCCAGCAGTGGGACCTCCTACACCGGGGAGCTGTTTTTT
size: .; J: TRBJ2-7; D: .; V: TRBV7-9; CDR3: CASSSDSTREYYEQYF; DNA: TGTGCCAGCAGCTCCGACTCGACAAGGGAATACTACGAGCAGTACTTC
size: few; J: TRBJ1-1; D: TRBD1; V: TRBV4-2; CDR3: CASSQTPTGGKTEAFF; DNA: TGTGCCAGCAGCCAAACCCCAACAGGGGGTAAGACTGAAGCTTTCTTT
size: .; J: TRBJ1-3; D: .; V: TRBV12-3/TRBV12-4; CDR3: CASSLNLGNTIYF; DNA: TGTGCCAGCAGTTTAAATTTGGGGAACACCATATATTTT
size: .; J: TRBJ2-3; D: TRBD2; V: TRBV20-1; CDR3: CSASVAGSADTQYF; DNA: TGCAGTGCTAGTGTAGCGGGAAGCGCAGATACGCAGTATTTT
size: .; J: TRBJ2-7; D: .; V: TRBV10-3; CDR3: CAISVNRAEQYF; DNA: TGTGCCATCAGTGTGAACAGGGCCGAGCAGTACTTC
size: few; J: TRBJ2-5; D: .; V: TRBV12-5; CDR3: CASGLTTGLAQETQYF; DNA: TGTGCTAGTGGCCTAACGACAGGTCTCGCCCAAGAGACCCAGTACTTC
size: few; J: TRBJ2-7; D: .; V: TRBV20-1; CDR3: CSARRGRGEQYF; DNA: TGCAGTGCCAGGAGGGGGAGAGGCGAGCAGTACTTC
size: .; J: TRBJ1-1; D: .; V: TRBV5-1; CDR3: CASSLALGQLNTEAFF; DNA: TGCGCCAGCAGCTTGGCCCTCGGACAGTTGAACACTGAAGCTTTCTTT
size: few; J: TRBJ2-3; D: .; V: TRBV7-9; CDR3: CASSFEGGTDTQYF; DNA: TGTGCCAGCAGCTTCGAGGGCGGCACAGATACGCAGTATTTT
size: .; J: TRBJ2-7; D: TRBD2; V: TRBV28; CDR3: CASSNGGGAYEQYF; DNA: TGTGCCAGCAGCAACGGCGGGGGGGCCTACGAGCAGTACTTC
size: .; J: TRBJ2-7; D: .; V: TRBV20-1; CDR3: CSARDPLQRNPYEQYF; DNA: TGCAGTGCTAGAGATCCCCTCCAGCGAAACCCCTACGAGCAGTACTTC